This record looks at one T cell receptor (beta chain) sequence and its context. The germline CDR1 and CDR2 sequences are SGHTA and FQGNSA. The CDR3 runs to 14 residues. V lost 1 base and J 4 bases, leaving 8 bases between the germline ends. The source of the sample is a study of technical replicates of blood from a few donors. Using immunoSEQ multiplex PCR, the repertoire was profiled, and TCRdb retains in-frame clones only, with some absent. Here the sample spans 55,000 to 75,000 clones, less than 95% being singletons. This clonotype was sampled from a human donor in good health. Some clones in this sample may be carry-over from other donors' samples. The specimen was PBMCs. The chain recombines TRBV7-2 with TRBJ2-1, with a weak D call TRBD1 (5 bases). The CDR3 is CASSLGQRYNEQFF. The CDR3 coding sequence is TGTGCCAGCAGCTTAGGACAGAGGTACAATGAGCAGTTCTTC.